This TCR beta chain was recorded in a study of blood T cell repertoires in COVID-19. About the research overall: COVID-19 samples from acute and convalescent phases originated in the United States, Italy and Spain. PBMCs, B-cell-depleted T cells, or T cells were the source of the cDNA or gDNA that made up the material.

Authors' data handling: Reference gene primer amplification in the assay estimated nucleated cell counts. Clones were sequenced by immunoSEQ multiplex PCR, and TCRdb holds only the in-frame ones, with some missing. That table furnishes V, J and clone size, whereas the DNA furnished D and trimming. The sample includes about 170,000 clones, roughly 85% seen only once; the top ten take under 2.5%. The CDR3 totals 15 residues. The V and J ends lost 4 bases and 1 base respectively, with 13 bases between them. Germline values: CDR1 KGHSH, CDR2 LQKENI. Sequenced sample: peripheral blood. J is TRBJ2-5 and V is TRBV18; D perhaps matches TRBD1 (6 bases). The clonotype was recovered from a woman of 80 years or more with acute or convalescent COVID-19. The CDR3 sequence: CASSQTGSRQETQYF. The CDR3 nucleotides are TGTGCCAGCTCACAAACAGGGTCCCGCCAAGAGACCCAGTACTTC.